This T cell receptor beta chain originates from a study of yellow fever vaccine responses in identical twins (dated by TCRdb to 2017 to 2018). Background on the whole study: Focusing on identical twins, the study followed the T cell clones that responded to the vaccine, and did so with precision. The study at large found these results: The T cell response to vaccination in identical twins was reported by the authors to appear partly convergent and partly personalized.

The library was built by means of RT-PCR. Sequencing was carried out with an Illumina HiSeq 2500. TCRdb reprocessed the public reads (quality trimming at Q25 with fastp, clone calling with MiXCR) and kept in-frame beta chains. Rows with a matching CDR3 protein are joined into one entry that keeps the most common DNA and genes. The sample contains approximately 32,000 distinct CDR3 sequences, roughly 60% of them found a single time. The ten largest clonotypes hold 4.5% of the sample. The germline V gene gives CDR1 as SGHDT and CDR2 as YYEEEE. The CDR3 runs 17 amino acids, cysteine and phenylalanine included. This entry keeps only the CDR3 DNA: 51 bases, framed from base 1. The germline V end is reduced by 2 bases and the J end by 1 base; junction bases left unmatched: 7. As regards this clonotype: Its antigen target is currently unknown. It has no much larger one-base neighbor in the sample; base qualities were not kept.

The sequence joins TRBV5-6 to TRBJ2-5; TRBD1 lines up with 11 middle nucleotides. Sequenced material: T cells from blood (PBMCs), unsorted or a sorted subset (not recorded which), taken before or after yellow fever vaccination (not recorded which). The clonotype comes from a young woman who received the yellow fever vaccine. Donor details come from another sample of the same person, matched by shared clones. The CDR3 amino acid sequence is: CASSFAGQGAPQETQYF. The DNA sequence is given as TGTGCCAGCAGCTTCGCCGGACAGGGGGCGCCCCAAGAGACCCAGTACTTC. Here the CDR3 is joined to the reference TRBV5-6 and TRBJ2-5 genes, and the full variable domain is: DAGVTQSPTHLIKTRGQQVTLRCSPKSGHDTVSWYQQALGQGPQFIFQYYEEEERQRGNFPDRFSGHQFPNYSSELNVNALLLGDSALYLCASSFAGQGAPQETQYFGPGTRLLVL.